These T cell receptor beta chains were read from a single sample in a study of technical replicates of blood from several donors. The method was immunoSEQ multiplex PCR; TCRdb's version includes in-frame clones alone and lacks a portion of them. This table holds more than 75,000 clones, 93% found once. The sequenced sample consisted of T cells isolated from PBMCs. The receptors shown here come from a human donor in good health. CDR3s include the opening cysteine and the closing phenylalanine or tryptophan. A D gene is named only where the DNA matches it firmly. Part of the rows lack a size; the others show once, few, many or a class for expanded clones.

size	V	J	D	length	DNA	CDR3
-	TRBV13	TRBJ2-3	-	17	TGTGCCAGCAGCTTAGTCTCCAGCGGTGGTGCGAGTTATACGCAGTATTTT	CASSLVSSGGASYTQYF
-	TRBV10-3	TRBJ2-7	-	16	TGTGCCATCAGTGAGTCGGGTGACAGAATGCCCTACGAGCAGTACTTC	CAISESGDRMPYEQYF
-	TRBV14	TRBJ2-7	-	15	TGTGCCAGCAGCCCCTGGGTAGCGGAGCCCTACGAGCAGTACTTC	CASSPWVAEPYEQYF
few	TRBV5-4	TRBJ2-3	TRBD1	13	TGTGCCAGCAGCATTCAGGGGGCGGATACGCAGTATTTT	CASSIQGADTQYF
-	TRBV27	TRBJ1-2	-	14	TGTGCCAGCAGTTTACAGGGGACCAACTATGGCTACACCTTC	CASSLQGTNYGYTF
once	TRBV28	TRBJ2-7	-	14	TGTGCCAGCAGTTTATACGGTAGCTCCTACGAGCAGTACTTC	CASSLYGSSYEQYF
-	TRBV5-1	TRBJ2-2	-	14	TGCGCCAGCAGCTTGTCTAGGAACACCGGGGAGCTGTTTTTT	CASSLSRNTGELFF
-	TRBV25-1	TRBJ2-1	TRBD1	17	TGTGCCAGCAGTGCCCTGAGGGGCGGGACAGGGGACAATGAGCAGTTCTTC	CASSALRGGTGDNEQFF
-	TRBV4-1	TRBJ1-5	-	14	TGCGCCAGCAGCCAAGGGTCAGGCAATCAGCCCCAGCATTTT	CASSQGSGNQPQHF
-	TRBV28	TRBJ1-1	TRBD1	14	TGTGCCAGCGGTAGCGGACAGGGTGGGGTTGGAGCTTTCTTT	CASGSGQGGVGAFF
-	TRBV7-9	TRBJ2-1	TRBD2	13	TGTGCCGCCGCTAGCGGGGCCCGCAATGAGCAGTTCTTC	CAAASGARNEQFF
-	TRBV7-6	TRBJ2-2	-	17	TGTGCCAGCAGCTTACTAGTGGCAGGGGCTACCACCGGGGAGCTGTTTTTT	CASSLLVAGATTGELFF
-	TRBV7-9	TRBJ2-7	TRBD1	16	TGTGCCAGCAGTCCTCTTCGGGGGACAGGGACCTACGAGCAGTACTTC	CASSPLRGTGTYEQYF
-	TRBV4-1	TRBJ1-5	TRBD1	14	TGCGCCAGCAGCCCGACAGGGAAAAATCAGCCCCAGCATTTT	CASSPTGKNQPQHF
-	TRBV11-3	TRBJ1-4	TRBD1	14	TGTGCCAGCAGCCTAGGGGGACAGGGACAAAGGTTGTTTTTT	CASSLGGQGQRLFF
-	TRBV18	TRBJ1-5	TRBD1	21	TGTGCCAGCTCCGTTCTCGCCCGTTCGACAGGGCCCACGGGGAGCAATCAGCCCCAGCATTTT	CASSVLARSTGPTGSNQPQHF
-	TRBV9	TRBJ2-2	-	17	TGTGCCAGCAGCGTAGTCGGGTTCCCCGGTAACACCGGGGAGCTGTTTTTT	CASSVVGFPGNTGELFF